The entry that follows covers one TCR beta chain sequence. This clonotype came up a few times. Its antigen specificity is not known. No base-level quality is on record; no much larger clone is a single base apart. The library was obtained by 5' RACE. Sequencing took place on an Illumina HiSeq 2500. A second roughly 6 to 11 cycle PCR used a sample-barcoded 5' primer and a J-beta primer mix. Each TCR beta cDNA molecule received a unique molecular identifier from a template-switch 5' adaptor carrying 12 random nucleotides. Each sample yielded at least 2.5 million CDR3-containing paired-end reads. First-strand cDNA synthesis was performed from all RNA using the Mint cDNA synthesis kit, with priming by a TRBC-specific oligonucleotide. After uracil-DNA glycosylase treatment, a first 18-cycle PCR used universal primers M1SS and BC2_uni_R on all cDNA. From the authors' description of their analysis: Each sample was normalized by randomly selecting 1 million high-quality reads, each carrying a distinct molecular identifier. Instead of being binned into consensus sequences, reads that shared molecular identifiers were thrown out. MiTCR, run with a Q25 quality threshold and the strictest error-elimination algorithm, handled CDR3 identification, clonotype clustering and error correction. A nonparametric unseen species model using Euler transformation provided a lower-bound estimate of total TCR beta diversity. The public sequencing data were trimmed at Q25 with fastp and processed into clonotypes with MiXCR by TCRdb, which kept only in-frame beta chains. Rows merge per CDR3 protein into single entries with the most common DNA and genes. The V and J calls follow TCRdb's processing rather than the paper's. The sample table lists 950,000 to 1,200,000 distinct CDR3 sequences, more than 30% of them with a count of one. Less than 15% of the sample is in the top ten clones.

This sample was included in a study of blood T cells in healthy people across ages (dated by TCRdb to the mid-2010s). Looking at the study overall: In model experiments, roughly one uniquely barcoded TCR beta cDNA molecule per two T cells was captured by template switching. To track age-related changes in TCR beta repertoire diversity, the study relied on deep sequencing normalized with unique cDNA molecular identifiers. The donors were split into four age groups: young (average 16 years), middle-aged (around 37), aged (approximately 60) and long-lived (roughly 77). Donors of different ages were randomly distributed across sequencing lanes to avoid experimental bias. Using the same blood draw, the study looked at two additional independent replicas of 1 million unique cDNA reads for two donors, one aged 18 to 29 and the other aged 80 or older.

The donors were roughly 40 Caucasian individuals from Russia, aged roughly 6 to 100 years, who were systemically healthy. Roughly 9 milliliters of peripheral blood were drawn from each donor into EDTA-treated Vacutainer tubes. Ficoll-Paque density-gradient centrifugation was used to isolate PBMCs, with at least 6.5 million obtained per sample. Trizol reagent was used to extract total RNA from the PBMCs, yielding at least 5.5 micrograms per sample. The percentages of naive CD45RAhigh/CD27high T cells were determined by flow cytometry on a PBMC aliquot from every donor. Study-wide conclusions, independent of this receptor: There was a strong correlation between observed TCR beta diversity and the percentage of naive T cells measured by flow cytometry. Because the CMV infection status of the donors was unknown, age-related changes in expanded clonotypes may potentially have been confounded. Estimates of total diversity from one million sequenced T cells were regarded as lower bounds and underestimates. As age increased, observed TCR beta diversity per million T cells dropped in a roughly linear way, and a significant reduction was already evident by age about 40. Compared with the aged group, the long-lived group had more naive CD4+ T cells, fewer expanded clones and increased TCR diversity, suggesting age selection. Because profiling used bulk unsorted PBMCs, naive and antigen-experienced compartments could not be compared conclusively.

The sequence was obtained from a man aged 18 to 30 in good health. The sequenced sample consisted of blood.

Read as DNA, the sequence is TGTGCCAGCAGTGCCGGCCCCGGGGGGCATCAGCCCCAGCATTTT. The resulting protein is CASSAGPGGHQPQHF. The chain uses TRBV6-5 and TRBJ1-5; TRBD1 is perhaps the D gene, given 6 matching bases. The germline V gene sets CDR1 to MNHEY and CDR2 to SVGAGI. Trimming removed 5 bases from V and 5 bases from J, leaving 16 bases between the germline ends. From cysteine to phenylalanine, the CDR3 is 15 amino acids long. The sequence is cut down to CDR3 DNA, 45 bases in frame from base 1.